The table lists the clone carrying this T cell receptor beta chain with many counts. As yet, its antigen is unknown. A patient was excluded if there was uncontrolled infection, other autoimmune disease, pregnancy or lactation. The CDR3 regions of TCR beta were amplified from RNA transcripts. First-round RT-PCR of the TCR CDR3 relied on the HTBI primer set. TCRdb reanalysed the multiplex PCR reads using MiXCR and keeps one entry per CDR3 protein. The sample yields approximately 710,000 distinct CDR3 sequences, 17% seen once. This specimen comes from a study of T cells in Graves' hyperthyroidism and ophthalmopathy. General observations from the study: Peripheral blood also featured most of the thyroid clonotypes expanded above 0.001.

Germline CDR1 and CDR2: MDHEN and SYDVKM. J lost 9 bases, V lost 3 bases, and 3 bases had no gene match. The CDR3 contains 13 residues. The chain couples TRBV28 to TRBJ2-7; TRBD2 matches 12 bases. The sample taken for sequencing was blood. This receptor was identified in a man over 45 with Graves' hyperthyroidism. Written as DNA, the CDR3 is TGTGCCAGCAGTTTTCTAGCGGGAGGGCTGCAGTACTTC. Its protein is CASSFLAGGLQYF.